The 18 T cell receptor beta chains below all came from one sample that was sequenced in a study of T cell repertoires in cytomegalovirus infection. For these receptors, no antigen is known. MiXCR was run by TCRdb on the reads, yielding one entry per CDR3 protein. The sample holds about 920,000 distinct CDR3 sequences, around 31% seen once. Specimen: cultured CD8+ T cells from PBMCs, collected from culture after CMV antigen stimulation. The receptors were gathered from a human donor in good health (CMV status not recorded). Some clones in this sample may be carry-over from other donors' samples.

CDR3 amino acids: CASSYSFFKVRDGYTF. DNA for the CDR3: TGTGCCAGCAGTTACTCGTTTTTCAAGGTTCGTGATGGCTACACCTTC. The chain combines TRBV6-5 with TRBJ1-2; no clear D gene. The V gene's germline CDR1 is MNHEY and CDR2 SVGAGI. Trimming took 0 bases from V and 6 from J, leaving 17 bases between them. This CDR3 has 16 amino acids.

This sequence joins TRBV10-2 and TRBJ1-2; 7 bases fit TRBD1. Trimming took 6 bases from V and 4 from J; bases not matched to a gene: 5. The germline gives CDR1 WSHSY, CDR2 SAAADI. This CDR3 comprises 13 residues. The CDR3 is CASSDREAYGYTF. Here the CDR3 DNA reads TGCGCCAGCAGCGACAGGGAGGCCTATGGCTACACCTTC.

The chain recombines TRBV20-1 with TRBJ2-7; 8 positions agree with TRBD1. Germline CDR1 DFQATT, CDR2 SNEGSKA (reference sequence). The junction had 14 bases not matched to a gene; V was cut back by 5 bases and J by 5 bases. The CDR3 is 15 residues long. CDR3 sequence: CSAPKWGQEFHEQYF. The CDR3 region has the DNA TGCAGTGCTCCGAAGTGGGGACAGGAATTCCACGAGCAGTACTTC.

This clonotype was detected ten times or more. The chain links TRBV6-6 to TRBJ1-1; a possible D gene is TRBD1 (5 bases). The CDR3 contains 15 residues. V was clipped by 6 bases and J by 1 base, with 15 bases between them. In germline, CDR1 is MNHNY, CDR2 SVGAGI (reference sequence). CDR3 in amino acids: CASRDRDPENTEAFF. The CDR3 region has the DNA TGTGCCAGCAGGGACCGGGACCCAGAGAACACTGAAGCTTTCTTT.

This clonotype was counted a few times. The rearrangement links TRBV7-9 to TRBJ2-7; a weak D match, TRBD2 (6 bases). CDR3 length: 14 residues. V lost 5 bases and J lost 5, with 16 bases in between. Germline assignment: CDR1 SEHNR and CDR2 FQNEAQ (reference sequence). CDR3 loop: CASSPREVWDEQYF. The CDR3 DNA follows: TGTGCCAGCAGCCCCAGGGAGGTTTGGGACGAGCAGTACTTC.

This clonotype was counted at least ten times. V usage is TRBV6-1 and J usage is TRBJ1-1, with 8 bases matching TRBD1. The CDR3 runs to 12 residues. The V gene end was trimmed by 4 bases and the J gene end by 10 bases; junction bases not matched to a gene: 5. Looked up from germline, CDR1 is MNHNS and CDR2 is SASEGT. CDR3 in amino acids: CASSATGDAAFF. The CDR3, as DNA: TGTGCCAGCAGTGCGACAGGGGACGCAGCTTTCTTT.

This clonotype was counted only a few times. The rearrangement links TRBV10-1 to TRBJ2-7; no reliable D call. This CDR3 has 12 residues. V lost 4 bases to trimming and J lost 3 bases, with 7 bases between them. Germline V CDR1 and CDR2: WNHNN, SYGVQD (reference sequence). The CDR3 sequence: CASSGHYYEQYF. The CDR3, as DNA: TGCGCCAGCAGTGGACATTACTACGAGCAGTACTTC.

The chain is built from TRBV27 and TRBJ2-1, with 15 bases that match TRBD2. The germline V gene encodes CDR1 MNHEY and CDR2 SMNVEV (reference sequence). After removal of 8 bases from V and 7 bases from J, the junction contained 12 bases not matched to a gene. This CDR3 spans 17 amino acids. As DNA, the CDR3 is TGTGCCAGCTGCACGGGACTAGCGGGGGGCGCACAAAATGAGCAGTTCTTC. It is translated as CASCTGLAGGAQNEQFF.

This clonotype was counted between two and nine times. V usage is TRBV6-1 and J usage is TRBJ2-3; D not resolved. This CDR3 is 16 amino acids long. The V end was cut by 8 bases, the J end by 2 bases, with 20 bases between. Germline assignment: CDR1 MNHNS and CDR2 SASEGT. This chain's CDR3 is CASSSQIQNPTDTQYF. CDR3 bases: TGTGCCAGCTCCTCACAGATTCAGAATCCCACAGATACGCAGTATTTT.

The chain combines TRBV2 with TRBJ2-5, with 15 bases identical to TRBD2. From germline, CDR1 is SNHLY and CDR2 FYNNEI. Trimming removed 4 bases from V and 5 bases from J; junction bases left unmatched: 5. The CDR3 is 16 residues long. The CDR3 protein is CASSAGLAGGLETQYF. The CDR3 DNA sequence: TGTGCCAGCAGTGCCGGACTAGCGGGGGGGCTGGAGACCCAGTACTTC.

This clonotype was counted at least ten times. CDR3: CASSRLAGGSADTQYF. The CDR3 DNA reads as TGTGCCAGCAGTCGACTAGCGGGGGGGTCCGCAGATACGCAGTATTTT. V and J are TRBV7-2 and TRBJ2-3; TRBD2 matches at 14 bases. Per the germline V gene, CDR1 is SGHTA and CDR2 is FQGNSA. V lost 6 bases to trimming and J lost 4 bases; unmatched junction nucleotides: 6. This CDR3 region has 16 residues.

The chain has TRBV27 and TRBJ2-1; 8 positions agree with TRBD2. V shed 7 bases and J 9 bases; nucleotides not matched to a gene: 14. This CDR3 is built from 15 residues. Per the germline V gene, CDR1 is MNHEY and CDR2 is SMNVEV (reference sequence). The CDR3 DNA follows: TGTGCCAGCACCCTTTCCGGGACTAGGCAGAGTGAGCAGTTCTTC. Translating gives CASTLSGTRQSEQFF.

This clonotype appeared a few times. The chain couples TRBV10-3 to TRBJ2-4; D possibly matches TRBD1 or TRBD2 (5 bases each). Germline CDR1 is ENHRY and CDR2 is SYGVKD. CDR3 length: 16 amino acids. V dropped 2 bases and J dropped 0 bases, with 11 bases sitting between them. The CDR3 here is CAISEPTGTAKNIQYF. Here the CDR3 DNA reads TGTGCCATCAGTGAGCCTACCGGGACAGCCAAAAACATTCAGTACTTC.

This clonotype was observed a handful of times. The chain employs TRBV4-1 and TRBJ2-3, with 11 bases that match TRBD2. The CDR3 is made up of 16 amino acids. Trimming at V came to 0 bases and at J to 4 bases, leaving 3 bases not matched to a gene. Per germline, CDR1 MGHRA and CDR2 YSYEKL. CDR3 DNA: TGCGCCAGCAGCCAAGAACTAGCGGGGGTACCAGATACGCAGTATTTT. Protein sequence: CASSQELAGVPDTQYF.

This clonotype was observed a handful of times. The chain links TRBV6-5 to TRBJ2-1, with TRBD2 matching over 10 bases. There are 18 residues in the CDR3. Trimming removed 0 bases from V and 0 bases from J; junction bases left unmatched: 5. In germline, CDR1 is MNHEY, CDR2 SVGAGI. The chain's CDR3 is CASSYSSSGGYSYNEQFF. CDR3 DNA: TGTGCCAGCAGTTACTCGTCTAGCGGGGGATACTCCTACAATGAGCAGTTCTTC.

The rearrangement uses TRBV20-1 and TRBJ1-3, with TRBD1 as a possible D gene (5 bases). Germline V gene lookup returns CDR1 DFQATT and CDR2 SNEGSKA (reference sequence). Trimming took 6 bases from V and 4 from J, leaving 16 bases between them. The CDR3 is 14 residues long. CDR3 bases: TGCAGTGCCCGTGGGGCGGGGGTCGGAAACACCATATATTTT. Its protein is CSARGAGVGNTIYF.

In its sample, this clonotype was seen a few times. The rearrangement links TRBV7-6 to TRBJ1-2; D is possibly TRBD1 (5 bases). Germline lookup yields CDR1 SGHVS and CDR2 FNYEAQ. The CDR3 covers 14 residues. Trimming shortened V by 5 bases and J by 7 bases, and 17 bases separated the two germline ends. CDR3 amino acids: CASSPGGELGGYTF. The CDR3 DNA reads as TGTGCCAGCAGCCCCGGGGGAGAGCTCGGTGGCTACACCTTC.

The genes are TRBV6-2 or TRBV6-3 and TRBJ2-7; D is possibly TRBD1 (5 bases). CDR3 size: 14 residues. Trimming shortened V by 5 bases and J by 4 bases, and 15 bases separated the two germline ends. Germline CDR1 and CDR2: MNHEY and SVGEGT. DNA for the CDR3: TGTGCCAGCAGTGAAGGGGTAGGTGAATACGAGCAGTACGTC. This gives the protein CASSEGVGEYEQYV.